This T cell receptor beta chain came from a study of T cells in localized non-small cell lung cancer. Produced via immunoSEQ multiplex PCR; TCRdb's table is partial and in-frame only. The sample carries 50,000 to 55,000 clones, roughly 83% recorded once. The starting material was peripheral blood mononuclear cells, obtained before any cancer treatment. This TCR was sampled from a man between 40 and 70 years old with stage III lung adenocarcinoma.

Written as DNA, the CDR3 is TGTGCCAGCAGTTTGGGCTACAACCAAGAGACCCAGTACTTC. Its translation: CASSLGYNQETQYF. V and J are TRBV27 and TRBJ2-5; no clear D. The CDR3 is 14 amino acids. Germline loops: CDR1 MNHEY, CDR2 SMNVEV (reference sequence). V was cut by 3 bases and J by 0 bases, with 8 bases left in between.